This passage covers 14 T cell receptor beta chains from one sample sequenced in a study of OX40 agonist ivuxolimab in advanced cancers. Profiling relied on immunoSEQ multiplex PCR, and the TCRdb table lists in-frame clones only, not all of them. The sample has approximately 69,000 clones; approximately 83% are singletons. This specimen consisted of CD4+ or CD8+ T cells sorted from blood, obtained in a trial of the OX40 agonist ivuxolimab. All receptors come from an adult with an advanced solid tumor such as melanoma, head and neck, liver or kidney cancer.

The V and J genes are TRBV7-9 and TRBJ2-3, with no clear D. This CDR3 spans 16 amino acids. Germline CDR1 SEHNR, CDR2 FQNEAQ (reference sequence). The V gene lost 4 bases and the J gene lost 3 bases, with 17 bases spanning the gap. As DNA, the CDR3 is TGTGCCAGCAGCTCCCGAAGCAGACCAGCTACAGATACGCAGTATTTT. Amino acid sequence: CASSSRSRPATDTQYF.

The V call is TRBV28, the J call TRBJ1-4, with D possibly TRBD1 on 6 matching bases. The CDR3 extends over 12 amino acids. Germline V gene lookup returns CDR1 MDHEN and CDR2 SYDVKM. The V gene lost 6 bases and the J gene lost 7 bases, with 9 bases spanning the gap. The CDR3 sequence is CASSTGIEKLFF. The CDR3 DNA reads TGTGCCAGCAGCACAGGGATTGAAAAACTGTTTTTT.

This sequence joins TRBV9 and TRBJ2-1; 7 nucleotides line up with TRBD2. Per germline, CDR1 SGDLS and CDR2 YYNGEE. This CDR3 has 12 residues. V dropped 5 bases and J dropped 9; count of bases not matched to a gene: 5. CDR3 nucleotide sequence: TGTGCCAGCAGTGGGGGGGTTGGTGAGCAGTTCTTC. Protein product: CASSGGVGEQFF.

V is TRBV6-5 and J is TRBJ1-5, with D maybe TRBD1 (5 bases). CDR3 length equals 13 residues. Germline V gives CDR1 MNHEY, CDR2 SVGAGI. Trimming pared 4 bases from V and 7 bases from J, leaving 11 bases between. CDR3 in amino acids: CASSFRRDQPQHF. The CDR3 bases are TGTGCCAGCAGTTTCCGCAGGGACCAGCCCCAGCATTTT.

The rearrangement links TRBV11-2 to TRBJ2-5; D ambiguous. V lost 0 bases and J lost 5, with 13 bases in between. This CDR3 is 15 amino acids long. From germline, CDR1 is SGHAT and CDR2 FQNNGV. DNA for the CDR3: TGTGCCAGCAGCTTAGATAGGGTTATGGGGGAGACCCAGTACTTC. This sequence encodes CASSLDRVMGETQYF.

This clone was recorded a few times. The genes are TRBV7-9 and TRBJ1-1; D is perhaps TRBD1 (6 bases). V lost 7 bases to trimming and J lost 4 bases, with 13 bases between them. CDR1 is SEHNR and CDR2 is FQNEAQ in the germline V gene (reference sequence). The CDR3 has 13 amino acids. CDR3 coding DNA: TGTGCCAGCATCTATAACAGGGCCACTGAAGCTTTCTTT. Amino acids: CASIYNRATEAFF.

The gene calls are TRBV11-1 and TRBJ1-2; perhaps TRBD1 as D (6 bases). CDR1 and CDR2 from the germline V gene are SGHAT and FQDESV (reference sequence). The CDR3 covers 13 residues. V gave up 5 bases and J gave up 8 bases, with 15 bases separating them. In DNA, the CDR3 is TGTGCCAGCAGCCCGAACAGGGTCGGAGGCTACACCTTC. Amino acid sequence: CASSPNRVGGYTF. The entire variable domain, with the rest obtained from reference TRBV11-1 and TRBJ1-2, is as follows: EAEVAQSPRYKITEKSQAVAFWCDPISGHATLYWYRQILGQGPELLVQFQDESVVDDSQLPKDRFSAERLKGVDSTLKIQPAELGDSAMYLCASSPNRVGGYTFGSGTRLTVV.

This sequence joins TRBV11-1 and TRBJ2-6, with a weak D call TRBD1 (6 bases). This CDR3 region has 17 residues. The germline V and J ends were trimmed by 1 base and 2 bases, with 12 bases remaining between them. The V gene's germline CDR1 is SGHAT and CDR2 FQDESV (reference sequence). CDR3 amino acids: CASSLEWRTAGANVLTF. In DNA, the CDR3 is TGTGCCAGCAGCTTAGAGTGGCGGACAGCTGGGGCCAACGTCCTGACTTTC.

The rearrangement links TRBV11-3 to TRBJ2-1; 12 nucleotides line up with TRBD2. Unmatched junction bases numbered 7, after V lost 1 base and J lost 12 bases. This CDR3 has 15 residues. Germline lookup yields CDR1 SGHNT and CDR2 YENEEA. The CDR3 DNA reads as TGTGCCAGCAGCTTAGCGGCTAGCGGGGGGGCCCGGCAGTTCTTC. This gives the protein CASSLAASGGARQFF.

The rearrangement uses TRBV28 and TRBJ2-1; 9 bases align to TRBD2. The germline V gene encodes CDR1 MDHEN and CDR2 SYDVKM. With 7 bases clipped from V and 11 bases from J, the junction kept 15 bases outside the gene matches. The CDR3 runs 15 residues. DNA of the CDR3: TGTGCCAGCACATCCCTGCGTCGCGCGGGGGGGAAGCAGTTCTTC. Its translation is CASTSLRRAGGKQFF.

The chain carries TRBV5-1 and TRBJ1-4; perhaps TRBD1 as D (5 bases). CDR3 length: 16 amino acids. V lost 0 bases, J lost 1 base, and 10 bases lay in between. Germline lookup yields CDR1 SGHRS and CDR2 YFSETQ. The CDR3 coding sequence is TGCGCCAGCAGCTTGGGGCAGGGAGGAACTAATGAAAAACTGTTTTTT. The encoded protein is CASSLGQGGTNEKLFF.

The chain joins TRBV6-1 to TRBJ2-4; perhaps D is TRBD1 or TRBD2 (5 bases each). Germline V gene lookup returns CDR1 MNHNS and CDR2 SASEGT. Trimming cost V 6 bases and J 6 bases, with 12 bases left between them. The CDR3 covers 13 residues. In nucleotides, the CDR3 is TGTGCCAGCAGCTCCCGGGACCGAAACATTCAGTACTTC. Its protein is CASSSRDRNIQYF.

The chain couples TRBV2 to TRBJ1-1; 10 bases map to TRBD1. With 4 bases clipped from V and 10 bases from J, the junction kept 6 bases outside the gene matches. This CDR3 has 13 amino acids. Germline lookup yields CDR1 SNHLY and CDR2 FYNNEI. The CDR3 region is CASSGDRGFGAFF. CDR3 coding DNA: TGTGCCAGCAGTGGGGACAGGGGCTTTGGAGCTTTCTTT.

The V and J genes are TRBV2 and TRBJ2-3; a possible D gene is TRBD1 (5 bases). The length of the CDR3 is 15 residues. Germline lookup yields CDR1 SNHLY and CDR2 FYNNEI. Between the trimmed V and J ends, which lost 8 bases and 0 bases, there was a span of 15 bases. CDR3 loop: CASRDSGLSTDTQYF. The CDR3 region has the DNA TGTGCCAGCCGCGATTCAGGGTTAAGCACAGATACGCAGTATTTT.